The T cell receptor beta chain described here comes from a study of metastatic and nonmetastatic thyroid tumors. Study-wide background: Both malignant and benign thyroid patients supplied peripheral blood and tumor or nodule tissue samples, across which the repertoires of these patients were then compared.

No treatment of any kind had been given to any patient before thyroid surgery. TCRdb ran MiXCR on the PCR reads. The table includes 16,000 or so clones, 20% to 25% detected once. This clone was detected ten times or more. The CDR3 spans 10 residues. Germline assignment: CDR1 SQVTM and CDR2 ANQGSEA. Between the trimmed V and J ends, which lost 3 bases and 6 bases, there was a span of 6 bases. The sequence was obtained from a male donor with papillary thyroid cancer or a benign thyroid nodule (not recorded which). Some clones in this sample may be carry-over from other donors' samples. The sequenced sample was tumor tissue. This rearrangement joins TRBV29-1 to TRBJ2-7; D uncertain. The CDR3 DNA sequence: TGCAGCGTTGAGGGGTTCGAGCAGTACTTC. Protein product: CSVEGFEQYF.